A single sample gave rise to the 15 T cell receptor beta chains below, sequenced in a study of blood T cell repertoires in COVID-19. The assay was immunoSEQ multiplex PCR, and TCRdb's table has in-frame clones only and misses some. This sample has approximately 73,000 clones; roughly 89% occur once, and the top ten carry roughly 9.6%. Sequencing was carried out using peripheral blood. These receptors originate from a man aged 80 or over with acute or convalescent COVID-19.

This clone was detected once. The chain is built from TRBV7-8 and TRBJ2-3; 7 bases are shared with TRBD2. Germline loops: CDR1 SGHVS, CDR2 FQNEAQ. The CDR3 totals 17 residues. After removal of 5 bases from V and 6 bases from J, the junction contained 17 bases not matched to a gene. CDR3 nucleotide sequence: TGTGCCAGCAGCCAACGACGGGGACTAACCGTATCGGATACGCAGTATTTT. This codes for CASSQRRGLTVSDTQYF.

In this sample, this clone turned up once. The rearrangement links TRBV19 to TRBJ2-3, with D perhaps matching TRBD2 (6 bases). In germline, CDR1 is LNHDA, CDR2 SQIVND (reference sequence). Trimming cost V 7 bases and J 2 bases, with 16 bases left between them. The CDR3 loop spans 15 amino acids. CDR3 region: CASKSGGANTDTQYF. CDR3 sequence (DNA): TGTGCCAGTAAGTCGGGCGGGGCTAACACAGATACGCAGTATTTT.

V usage is TRBV2 and J usage is TRBJ2-4; D may be TRBD2 (7 bases). With 8 bases removed from V and 9 bases from J, the gap between germline ends came to 20 bases. Germline V lookup: CDR1 SNHLY, CDR2 FYNNEI. The length of the CDR3 is 14 residues. The CDR3 region has the DNA TGTGCCAGCGAGGGGGGGATTGATTGGAGCATTCAGTACTTC. This encodes CASEGGIDWSIQYF.

The chain employs TRBV5-4 and TRBJ2-5; 15 bases match TRBD2. Germline lookup yields CDR1 SGHNT and CDR2 YYREEE (reference sequence). CDR3 size: 18 residues. J gave up 4 bases and V 0 bases, and 7 bases lay outside the gene matches. The CDR3 reads CASSLAGTSGGRGETQYF. CDR3 DNA sequence: TGTGCCAGCAGCTTGGCCGGGACTAGCGGGGGGAGGGGAGAGACCCAGTACTTC. Drawing the rest from reference TRBV5-4 and TRBJ2-5, the complete variable domain is ETGVTQSPTHLIKTRGQQVTLRCSSQSGHNTVSWYQQALGQGPQFIFQYYREEENGRGNFPPRFSGLQFPNYSSELNVNALELDDSALYLCASSLAGTSGGRGETQYFGPGTRLLVL.

The CDR3 here is CAWSADRGAEAFF. Here the CDR3 DNA reads TGTGCCTGGAGTGCTGACAGGGGGGCTGAAGCTTTCTTT. V gene TRBV30 combines with J gene TRBJ1-1; 9 bases are shared with TRBD1. The germline V gene has CDR1 GTSNPN and CDR2 SVGIG (reference sequence). V dropped 1 base and J dropped 6; count of bases not matched to a gene: 3. There are 13 residues in the CDR3.

This sequence joins TRBV18 and TRBJ1-2; 7 nucleotides agree with TRBD1. Germline V lookup: CDR1 KGHSH, CDR2 LQKENI. J lost 8 bases, V lost 4 bases, and 7 bases had no gene match. This CDR3 is built from 13 residues. The DNA for the CDR3 is TGTGCCAGCTCACGAGGACAGGAGGGCGGCTACACCTTC. Translated, it gives CASSRGQEGGYTF.

This chain uses TRBV18 with TRBJ2-1; TRBD1 matches at 7 bases. The V gene end was trimmed by 3 bases and the J gene end by 4 bases; junction bases not matched to a gene: 6. This CDR3 has 15 residues. Germline V gene data show CDR1 as KGHSH and CDR2 as LQKENI. The CDR3 nucleotides read TGTGCCAGCTCACCTTACGGGACAGATTACAATGAGCAGTTCTTC. This translates into CASSPYGTDYNEQFF.

V and J are TRBV19 and TRBJ1-2; a possible D gene is TRBD1 (6 bases). This CDR3 has 16 amino acids. In germline, CDR1 is LNHDA, CDR2 SQIVND (reference sequence). V gave up 6 bases and J gave up 4 bases, with 21 bases separating them. Written as DNA, the CDR3 is TGTGCCAGTAGCACCAGGGACATAAAGTCTTCCTATGGCTACACCTTC. Residues: CASSTRDIKSSYGYTF. The full variable domain, rest sourced from reference TRBV19 and TRBJ1-2, is DGGITQSPKYLFRKEGQNVTLSCEQNLNHDAMYWYRQDPGQGLRLIYYSQIVNDFQKGDIAEGYSVSREKKESFPLTVTSAQKNPTAFYLCASSTRDIKSSYGYTFGSGTRLTVV.

In DNA form, the CDR3 reads TGTGCCAGCAGTTCACAGGGGCGCGGCGGGGAGCTGTTTTTT. The encoded protein is CASSSQGRGGELFF. The genes are TRBV11-2 and TRBJ2-2, with 7 bases that match TRBD1. The CDR3 runs 14 residues. J was trimmed by 7 bases and V by 6 bases; bases with no gene match: 8. The germline V gene has CDR1 SGHAT and CDR2 FQNNGV.

The genes are TRBV28 and TRBJ2-1; 9 positions match TRBD1. V lost 5 bases, J lost 8 bases, and 7 bases stayed unmatched. Germline V gene lookup returns CDR1 MDHEN and CDR2 SYDVKM. There are 14 residues in the CDR3. The CDR3 region is CASSTGTGNHEQFF. As DNA, the CDR3 is TGTGCCAGCAGTACCGGGACAGGGAACCATGAGCAGTTCTTC.

The V gene is TRBV19, the J gene TRBJ2-3; tentatively, D is TRBD1 (6 bases). Germline V CDR1 and CDR2: LNHDA, SQIVND (reference sequence). The length of the CDR3 is 12 residues. V was pared by 6 bases and J by 3 bases, with 7 bases between. The CDR3 is CASRTGTDTQYF. In nucleotides, the CDR3 is TGTGCCAGTAGGACAGGAACAGATACGCAGTATTTT. The full variable domain, rest sourced from reference TRBV19 and TRBJ2-3, is DGGITQSPKYLFRKEGQNVTLSCEQNLNHDAMYWYRQDPGQGLRLIYYSQIVNDFQKGDIAEGYSVSREKKESFPLTVTSAQKNPTAFYLCASRTGTDTQYFGPGTRLTVL.

This chain links TRBV2 with TRBJ2-2; D unresolved. The germline V gene encodes CDR1 SNHLY and CDR2 FYNNEI. The V end lost 2 bases, the J end lost 5 bases, and 9 bases lay between the germline ends. The CDR3 consists of 14 residues. The CDR3 loop is CASSETLWTGELFF. CDR3 nucleotide sequence: TGTGCCAGCAGTGAAACCCTATGGACCGGGGAGCTGTTTTTT.

J is TRBJ1-5 and V is TRBV2, with a possible D match to TRBD1 (5 bases). The germline gives CDR1 SNHLY, CDR2 FYNNEI. Trimming stripped 7 bases from V and 3 bases from J, with 16 bases between. CDR3 length equals 15 residues. CDR3 residues: CASTLRGDINQPQHF. The DNA of the CDR3 is TGTGCCAGCACTTTACGGGGGGATATCAATCAGCCCCAGCATTTT.

This sequence joins TRBV5-1 and TRBJ2-3; 9 bases align to TRBD2. This CDR3 contains 16 residues. Germline-derived CDR1 and CDR2 are SGHRS and YFSETQ. After removal of 2 bases from V and 2 bases from J, the junction contained 6 bases not matched to a gene. The CDR3 coding sequence is TGCGCCAGCAGCTTCCCGACTAGCGGATACACAGATACGCAGTATTTT. Its protein product is CASSFPTSGYTDTQYF.

This chain uses TRBV5-6 with TRBJ1-6, with D possibly matching TRBD1 (5 bases). Germline CDR1 is SGHDT and CDR2 is YYEEEE. CDR3 length equals 15 residues. Trimming removed 0 bases at V and 7 bases at J, with 11 bases between. CDR3 bases: TGTGCCAGCAGCTTGGAGGGGCTTCGAAATTCACCCCTCCACTTT. Its protein product is CASSLEGLRNSPLHF.